This T cell receptor beta chain is drawn from a study of Graves' ophthalmopathy and Graves' hyperthyroidism. For the study at large: A follow-up of 18 months without ophthalmopathy meant that hyperthyroidism was stable. Study-level findings and limits: The model forecast ophthalmopathy progression, reaching under 71% sensitivity and roughly 72% specificity. Most thyroid clonotypes expanded beyond 0.001 frequency were also found in blood.

The germline gives CDR1 SGHAT, CDR2 FQNNGV. The CDR3 covers 14 residues. V was clipped by 5 bases and J by 8 bases, with 18 bases between them. CDR3 regions of TCR beta were amplified from RNA transcripts. First-round RT-PCR used HTBI primers; second-round multiplex PCR followed. TCRdb ran MiXCR on the multiplex PCR reads and lists one entry per CDR3 protein. The table includes around 1.1 million distinct CDR3 sequences, about 36% detected once. Worth noting for this clonotype: Antigen: not known.

Hyperthyroidism in these 18- to 65-year-old patients was newly diagnosed, lasting under 2 months. Sequencing was done on a sample of peripheral blood or thyroid tissue (not recorded which). The receptor was isolated from an adult man with Graves' hyperthyroidism. The chain employs TRBV11-2 and TRBJ1-1; perhaps TRBD1 as D (5 bases). DNA of the CDR3: TGTGCCAGCAGCCCCCGGGAGACCAGGGAAGAAGCTTTCTTT. It translates to CASSPRETREEAFF.